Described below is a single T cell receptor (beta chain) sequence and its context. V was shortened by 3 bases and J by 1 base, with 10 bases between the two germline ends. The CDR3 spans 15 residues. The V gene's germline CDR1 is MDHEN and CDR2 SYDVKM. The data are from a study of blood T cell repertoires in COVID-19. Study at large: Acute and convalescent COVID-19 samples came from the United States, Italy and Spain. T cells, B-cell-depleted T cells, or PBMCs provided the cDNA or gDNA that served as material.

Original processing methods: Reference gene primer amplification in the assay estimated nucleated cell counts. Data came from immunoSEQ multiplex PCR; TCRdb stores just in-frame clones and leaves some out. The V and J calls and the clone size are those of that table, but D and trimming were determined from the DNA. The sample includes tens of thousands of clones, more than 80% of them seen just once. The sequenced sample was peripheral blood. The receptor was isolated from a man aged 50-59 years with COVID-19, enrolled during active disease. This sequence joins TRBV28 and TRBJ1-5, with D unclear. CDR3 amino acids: CASSFGEASNQPQHF. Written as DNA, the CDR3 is TGTGCCAGCAGTTTCGGGGAGGCAAGCAATCAGCCCCAGCATTTT.